Listed below are T cell receptor beta chains from one sample, sequenced in a study of long-term antiretroviral therapy in people with HIV. Measured with immunoSEQ multiplex PCR; TCRdb has only the in-frame clones, and not every one. The sample consists of 30,000 to 40,000 clones, about 76% of them appearing once. The source material was unsorted PBMCs, sampled 1.9 years after starting antiretroviral therapy. The source of these receptors is a man between 18 and 35 years old with HIV. Both conserved end residues are part of each CDR3. D genes are given only for firm matches. The size field is filled for only some rows; it gives once, few, many or a size class.

cdr3_aa cdr3_nt clone_size cdr3_length j_call v_call d_call
CASSSIISTDTQYF TGCGCCAGCAGCTCAATTATCAGCACAGATACGCAGTATTTT NA 14 TRBJ2-3 TRBV5-1 NA
CATSRGRVGNEKLFF TGTGCCACCAGCAGAGGCAGGGTGGGGAATGAAAAACTGTTTTTT NA 15 TRBJ1-4 TRBV15 NA
CASSLGGSAGNTIYF TGTGCCAGCAGCTTGGGAGGGTCGGCTGGAAACACCATATATTTT NA 15 TRBJ1-3 TRBV5-4 NA
CASGGQYEQYF TGTGCCAGCGGGGGACAGTACGAGCAGTACTTC NA 11 TRBJ2-7 TRBV2 TRBD1
CASSSAGGPETQYF TGTGCCAGCAGCTCCGCGGGGGGGCCGGAGACCCAGTACTTC NA 14 TRBJ2-5 TRBV5-4 TRBD2
CASSLISGPNEQFF TGTGCCAGCTCCCTTATCTCAGGCCCCAATGAGCAGTTCTTC NA 14 TRBJ2-1 TRBV18 NA
CASSYSTRTYNSPLHF TGTGCCAGCAGTTACTCGACCAGAACCTATAATTCACCCCTCCACTTT NA 16 TRBJ1-6 TRBV6-6 NA
CASRRQASSGNTIYF TGTGCCAGCAGGAGACAGGCAAGCTCTGGAAACACCATATATTTT NA 15 TRBJ1-3 TRBV6-5 NA
CASRELGLWTQYF TGTGCCAGCAGGGAACTGGGGTTGTGGACCCAGTACTTC NA 13 TRBJ2-5 TRBV6-1 NA
CASSLGAGPMNTEAFF TGTGCCAGCAGCTTAGGGGCAGGACCGATGAACACTGAAGCTTTCTTT NA 16 TRBJ1-1 TRBV7-9 NA
CASSTGQLYEQYF TGTGCCAGCAGTACGGGACAGCTCTACGAGCAGTACTTC NA 13 TRBJ2-7 TRBV28 TRBD1
CAISARTEAFF TGTGCCATCAGTGCACGCACTGAAGCTTTCTTT NA 11 TRBJ1-1 TRBV10-3 NA
CSVEVQVDTEAFF TGCAGCGTTGAAGTTCAGGTGGACACTGAAGCTTTCTTT NA 13 TRBJ1-1 TRBV29-1 NA
CASSVKPTLNYGYTF TGTGCCAGCAGCGTAAAACCCACTCTAAACTATGGCTACACCTTC NA 15 TRBJ1-2 TRBV9 NA
CASSKAATGELFF TGTGCCAGCAGTAAAGCCGCCACCGGGGAGCTGTTTTTT NA 13 TRBJ2-2 TRBV9 NA
CASSVDSFNGFYEQYF TGTGCCAGCAGCGTAGATTCCTTTAATGGGTTCTACGAGCAGTACTTC NA 16 TRBJ2-7 TRBV9 NA
CASRVRGNQPQHF TGTGCCAGCAGGGTTCGGGGCAATCAGCCCCAGCATTTT NA 13 TRBJ1-5 TRBV6-6 NA
CASSLPNEFSGGDFHEQFF TGCGCCAGCAGCTTACCGAACGAATTTAGCGGGGGGGATTTCCACGAGCAGTTCTTC NA 19 TRBJ2-1 TRBV5-1 TRBD2
CASSVRGAYEQYF TGCGCCAGCAGTGTGCGAGGGGCCTACGAGCAGTACTTC NA 13 TRBJ2-7 TRBV10-2 NA
CASSSGQEEEPLHF TGCGCCAGCAGCTCGGGACAGGAAGAAGAACCCCTCCACTTT NA 14 TRBJ1-6 TRBV5-1 TRBD1
CASSLQGISNQPQHF TGTGCCAGCAGTCTTCAGGGGATAAGCAATCAGCCCCAGCATTTT few 15 TRBJ1-5 TRBV6-5 NA
CASSLLGQGNTEAFF TGTGCCAGCAGCTTATTGGGACAGGGGAACACTGAAGCTTTCTTT NA 15 TRBJ1-1 TRBV7-3 TRBD1
CASSWEVMNTEAFF TGTGCCAGCAGCTGGGAGGTAATGAACACTGAAGCTTTCTTT NA 14 TRBJ1-1 TRBV5-5 NA
CASSYGEGAQHF TGTGCCAGCAGTTACGGCGAGGGGGCCCAGCATTTT NA 12 TRBJ1-5 TRBV6-6 NA
CASSSPLNEQFF TGTGCCAGCAGCTCCCCCCTCAATGAGCAGTTCTTC NA 12 TRBJ2-1 TRBV5-5 NA
CASSWGEQPQHF TGTGCCAGCAGCTGGGGGGAACAGCCCCAGCATTTT few 12 TRBJ1-5 TRBV7-9 NA
CASSLQPGQGAYGYTF TGTGCCAGCAGCTTGCAACCGGGACAGGGGGCTTATGGCTACACCTTC NA 16 TRBJ1-2 TRBV7-3 TRBD1
CASKQDRVAETQYF TGTGCCAGCAAACAGGACAGGGTCGCAGAGACCCAGTACTTC NA 14 TRBJ2-5 TRBV19 TRBD1
CASSEGEQGGEKLFF TGCGCCAGCAGTGAGGGCGAGCAGGGTGGAGAAAAACTGTTTTTT NA 15 TRBJ1-4 TRBV10-1 NA
CASSLDATANTGELFF TGCGCCAGCAGCTTGGACGCAACCGCGAACACCGGGGAGCTGTTTTTT NA 16 TRBJ2-2 TRBV5-1 NA
CASSPAVGGNTIYF TGTGCCAGCAGCCCGGCGGTGGGAGGAAACACCATATATTTT few 14 TRBJ1-3 TRBV11-2 NA
CASSQDTNRQWQFF TGTGCCAGCAGCCAAGATACCAACAGACAGTGGCAGTTCTTC NA 14 TRBJ2-1 TRBV4-2 NA
CASSPGRHGLGEKLFF TGTGCTAGCAGCCCAGGGCGGCACGGGCTGGGCGAAAAACTGTTTTTT NA 16 TRBJ1-4 TRBV7-7 NA
CASSRGLAYGYTF TGTGCCAGCAGTCGAGGATTGGCCTATGGCTACACCTTC NA 13 TRBJ1-2 TRBV27 NA
CASSFVYLVQETQYF TGTGCCAGCAGCTTTGTATATCTAGTACAAGAGACCCAGTACTTC once 15 TRBJ2-5 TRBV11-2 NA
CASSLSSAGLGQETQYF TGTGCCAGCAGTTTATCGTCAGCGGGGTTAGGCCAAGAGACCCAGTACTTC NA 17 TRBJ2-5 TRBV27 TRBD2
CASSPQSGLTYNEQFF TGTGCCAGCAGCCCCCAGTCGGGACTCACTTACAATGAGCAGTTCTTC NA 16 TRBJ2-1 TRBV7-3 NA
CASSPDGGASVGGYTF TGTGCCAGCTCACCGGACGGGGGCGCTTCGGTTGGTGGCTACACCTTC NA 16 TRBJ1-2 TRBV18 NA
CASSLGRNTEAFF TGCGCCAGCAGCCTGGGGAGGAACACTGAAGCTTTCTTT NA 13 TRBJ1-1 TRBV4-1 NA
CARQVDIHTGSNEKLFF TGTGCCAGACAGGTTGACATACACACGGGCAGTAATGAAAAACTGTTTTTT few 17 TRBJ1-4 TRBV2 NA
CASSQEGLAGGPEETQYF TGTGCCAGCAGCCAAGAGGGACTAGCGGGGGGGCCGGAAGAGACCCAGTACTTC NA 18 TRBJ2-5 TRBV4-2 TRBD2
CASSQGAYVSYEQYF TGCGCCAGCAGTCAGGGGGCCTACGTCTCCTACGAGCAGTACTTC NA 15 TRBJ2-7 TRBV5-1 TRBD1
CASSLSTATDTQYF TGTGCCAGCAGCTTATCAACAGCCACAGATACGCAGTATTTT NA 14 TRBJ2-3 TRBV11-2 NA